Sequencing of this T cell receptor (beta chain) was carried out in a study of blood T cell repertoires in COVID-19. As for the study in general: Samples of COVID-19 (acute and convalescent) were obtained from the United States, Italy and Spain. Sample material is recorded as cDNA or gDNA derived from T cells, B-cell-depleted T cells, or PBMCs.

Germline V lookup: CDR1 LGHNA, CDR2 YSLEER. The CDR3 is 12 residues long. Trimming shortened V by 4 bases and J by 3 bases, and 6 bases separated the two germline ends. Per the authors' pipeline: The assay estimated nucleated cells by amplifying reference gene primers. Data came from immunoSEQ multiplex PCR; TCRdb stores just in-frame clones and leaves some out. For V, J and clone size, that table is used; D and trimming come from the DNA. The data show about 200,000 clones, almost 90% seen once. The TCR originated in a man aged 18 to 30 with active or convalescent COVID-19. Sequenced: peripheral blood. The V call is TRBV4-3, the J call TRBJ1-1, with TRBD1 as a possible D gene (5 bases). CDR3 in DNA: TGCGCCAGCAGCCCGGGGGACACTGAAGCTTTCTTT. Translating it yields CASSPGDTEAFF.